This T cell receptor beta chain was profiled in a study of radiotherapy plus CTLA-4 blockade in lung cancer. Some clones are missing from TCRdb's copy, which holds only in-frame ones; the method was immunoSEQ multiplex PCR. The sample consists of roughly 100,000 clones, around 84% of them appearing once. The length of the CDR3 is 14 residues. V dropped 4 bases and J dropped 1 base, with 8 bases sitting between them. Germline CDR1 and CDR2: SGHRS and YFSETQ. The TCR was taken from a human donor with non-small cell lung cancer that progressed on radiotherapy plus ipilimumab. Sequences were derived from peripheral blood, sampled from a patient treated with radiotherapy plus ipilimumab. The chain has TRBV5-1 and TRBJ2-2; D gene ambiguous. The CDR3 spells CASSKDENTGELFF. The DNA of the CDR3 is TGCGCCAGCAGCAAGGACGAGAACACCGGGGAGCTGTTTTTT.